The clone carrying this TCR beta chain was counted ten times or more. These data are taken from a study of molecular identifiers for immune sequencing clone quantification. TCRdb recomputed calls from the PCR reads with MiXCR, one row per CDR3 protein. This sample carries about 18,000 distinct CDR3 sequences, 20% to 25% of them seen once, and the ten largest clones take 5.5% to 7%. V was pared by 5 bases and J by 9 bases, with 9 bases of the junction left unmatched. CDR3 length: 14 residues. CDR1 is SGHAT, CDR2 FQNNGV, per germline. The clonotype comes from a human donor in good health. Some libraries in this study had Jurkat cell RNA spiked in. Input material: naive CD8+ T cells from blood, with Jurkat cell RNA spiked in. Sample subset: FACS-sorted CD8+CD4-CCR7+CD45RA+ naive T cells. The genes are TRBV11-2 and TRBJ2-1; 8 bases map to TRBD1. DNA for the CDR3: TGTGCCAGCAGCCCTGGACAGGGTTTCGGTGAGCAGTTCTTC. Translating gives CASSPGQGFGEQFF.